What follows are 25 T cell receptor beta chains derived from one specimen sequenced in a study of monozygotic twins with cystic fibrosis. The protocol was immunoSEQ multiplex PCR, while the TCRdb copy is restricted to in-frame clones and leaves out a portion. Of around 8,800 clones in the sample, roughly nine tenths are singletons; the top ten hold 5% to 5.5%. Sequenced material: blood. These receptors were taken from a boy aged 2 to 10 with cystic fibrosis.

This rearrangement joins TRBV5-4 to TRBJ2-3, with D hard to call. With 2 bases removed from V and 0 bases from J, the gap between germline ends came to 10 bases. Germline CDR1 reads SGHNT; CDR2 reads YYREEE (reference sequence). The CDR3 has 15 amino acids. CDR3 sequence (DNA): TGTGCCAGCAGCTTAGATTTGTCCAGCACAGATACGCAGTATTTT. Translated, it gives CASSLDLSSTDTQYF.

The chain uses TRBV20-1 and TRBJ1-4; TRBD1 is a possible D gene (6 bases). The CDR3 has 11 amino acids. V shed 5 bases and J shed 10 bases, with 11 bases lying between them. Germline CDR1 reads DFQATT; CDR2 reads SNEGSKA (reference sequence). The CDR3 DNA reads TGCAGTGCTGAGGGGGGGGGAAAACTGTTTTTT. Amino acid sequence: CSAEGGGKLFF.

This clone was seen only once. The chain employs TRBV30 and TRBJ1-2, with D maybe TRBD1 (5 bases). Trimming took off 2 bases at V and 4 bases at J, with 17 bases between the two ends. Looked up from germline, CDR1 is GTSNPN and CDR2 is SVGIG (reference sequence). There are 15 residues in the CDR3. The CDR3 DNA reads as TGTGCCTGGAGTTTGGGTCGGAGGGACCTCTATGGCTACACCTTC. This encodes CAWSLGRRDLYGYTF.

The rearrangement uses TRBV4-1 and TRBJ2-1; D is perhaps TRBD2 (5 bases). The CDR3 runs to 13 residues. Trimming stripped 4 bases from V and 10 bases from J, with 14 bases between. The germline V gene encodes CDR1 MGHRA and CDR2 YSYEKL. CDR3: CASSPGIGGEQFF. CDR3 coding DNA: TGCGCCAGCAGCCCCGGGATAGGAGGAGAGCAGTTCTTC.

This chain joins TRBV5-4 and TRBJ1-2, with 8 bases matching TRBD1. From germline, CDR1 is SGHNT and CDR2 YYREEE (reference sequence). J gave up 4 bases and V 3 bases, and 5 bases lay outside the gene matches. The CDR3 is 14 residues long. The chain's CDR3 is CASSSRTGLYGYTF. The CDR3 coding sequence is TGTGCCAGCAGCTCCCGGACAGGGCTCTATGGCTACACCTTC.

The genes are TRBV20-1 and TRBJ1-4, with D possibly matching TRBD1 (5 bases). The CDR3 covers 11 residues. V shed 3 bases and J shed 13 bases, with 12 bases lying between them. From germline, CDR1 is DFQATT and CDR2 SNEGSKA (reference sequence). CDR3 nucleotide sequence: TGCAGTGCTAGTGGGGGTGGGAGACTGTTTTTT. It yields the protein CSASGGGRLFF.

The rearrangement links TRBV5-6 to TRBJ1-1; 9 bases align to TRBD1. CDR1 is SGHDT and CDR2 is YYEEEE in the germline V gene. V gave up 4 bases and J gave up 0 bases; unmatched junction bases: 7. The CDR3 runs to 16 residues. CDR3 region: CASSQDRGNMNTEAFF. CDR3 nucleotides: TGTGCCAGCAGCCAGGACAGGGGCAACATGAACACTGAAGCTTTCTTT.

This chain uses TRBV5-5 with TRBJ1-1, with D unresolved. Germline CDR1 SGHKS, CDR2 YYEKEE (reference sequence). The CDR3 consists of 14 residues. V lost 0 bases and J 1 base, leaving 7 bases between the germline ends. The CDR3 sequence: CASSLAWANTEAFF. The CDR3 DNA is TGTGCCAGCAGCTTGGCGTGGGCGAACACTGAAGCTTTCTTT. Together with reference TRBV5-5 and TRBJ1-1, the CDR3 gives the full variable domain: DAGVTQSPTHLIKTRGQQVTLRCSPISGHKSVSWYQQVLGQGPQFIFQYYEKEERGRGNFPDRFSARQFPNYSSELNVNALLLGDSALYLCASSLAWANTEAFFGQGTRLTVV.

The chain joins TRBV19 to TRBJ1-1; a possible D gene is TRBD1 (5 bases). This CDR3 is 15 amino acids long. Germline CDR1 reads LNHDA; CDR2 reads SQIVND (reference sequence). Trimming took 9 bases from V and 0 from J, leaving 17 bases between them. The CDR3 sequence: CASTRAAGMNTEAFF. CDR3 DNA sequence: TGTGCCAGCACCCGTGCGGCAGGGATGAACACTGAAGCTTTCTTT.

The chain carries TRBV30 and TRBJ1-4, with no clear D. There are 14 residues in the CDR3. Trimming removed 0 bases at V and 3 bases at J, with 8 bases between. CDR1 and CDR2 from the germline V gene are GTSNPN and SVGIG (reference sequence). CDR3 nucleotide sequence: TGTGCCTGGAGTGTCAACAGCGCTAATGAAAAACTGTTTTTT. Its protein is CAWSVNSANEKLFF.

The chain combines TRBV2 with TRBJ2-7; the D gene is possibly TRBD1 (6 bases). Trimming removed 6 bases at V and 4 bases at J, with 10 bases between. The CDR3 runs 12 residues. Looked up from germline, CDR1 is SNHLY and CDR2 is FYNNEI. The CDR3 sequence: CASSLGGYEQYF. The CDR3 bases are TGTGCCAGCAGCCTAGGGGGATACGAGCAGTACTTC.

The chain uses TRBV4-1 and TRBJ1-2; D ambiguous. The CDR3 is 15 amino acids. The germline V gene has CDR1 MGHRA and CDR2 YSYEKL. V shed 3 bases and J shed 8 bases, with 19 bases lying between them. CDR3 region: CASSQAGPNLWGYTF. For the CDR3, the DNA is TGCGCCAGCAGCCAGGCCGGGCCCAACCTCTGGGGCTACACCTTC.

The chain links TRBV6-6 to TRBJ2-1, with 7 bases aligning to TRBD1. Germline V gives CDR1 MNHNY, CDR2 SVGAGI (reference sequence). V shed 11 bases, J shed 8 bases, and the junction held 9 bases outside the gene matches. The CDR3 extends over 12 amino acids. This CDR3 is CAGRTGLDEQFF. The DNA for the CDR3 is TGTGCCGGTCGGACAGGTTTGGATGAGCAGTTCTTC.

V gene TRBV4-3 combines with J gene TRBJ2-1; 7 bases match TRBD2. The trim removed 3 bases at V and 8 bases at J, leaving 7 bases unmatched. This CDR3 region has 14 residues. Germline V lookup: CDR1 LGHNA, CDR2 YSLEER. CDR3 sequence reads: CASSQEGLPDEQFF. The DNA for the CDR3 is TGCGCCAGCAGCCAGGAGGGACTACCGGATGAGCAGTTCTTC.

CDR3: CASKQFEADTEAFF. The CDR3 nucleotides read TGTGCCAGCAAGCAATTCGAGGCGGACACTGAAGCTTTCTTT. The gene calls are TRBV6-6 and TRBJ1-1; unclear D gene. The CDR3 totals 14 residues. Germline CDR1 MNHNY, CDR2 SVGAGI (reference sequence). V dropped 7 bases and J dropped 3 bases, with 15 bases sitting between them.

This rearrangement joins TRBV20-1 to TRBJ2-5; tentative D call: TRBD2 (6 bases). The DNA end is a closer match to TRBJ2-7, so the J assignment may be wrong. Germline values: CDR1 DFQATT, CDR2 SNEGSKA (reference sequence). There are 11 residues in the CDR3. CDR3 nucleotides: TGCAGTGCTAGGGAGGGGTACGAGCAGTACTTC. The encoded protein is CSAREGYEQYF.

The V call is TRBV7-6, the J call TRBJ1-3; no clear D. V was trimmed by 1 base and J by 3 bases, leaving 13 bases between them. The CDR3 contains 16 residues. CDR1 is SGHVS and CDR2 is FNYEAQ in the germline V gene. CDR3 bases: TGTGCCAGCAGCTTAGGGGCGGGGTTTATTGGAAACACCATATATTTT. This codes for CASSLGAGFIGNTIYF.

The CDR3 DNA follows: TGCGCCAGCAGCTTGGGGATGGACAGGGCAGATACGCAGTATTTT. This sequence encodes CASSLGMDRADTQYF. The chain carries TRBV5-1 and TRBJ2-3; TRBD1 aligns across 8 bases. Losses at the gene ends were 0 bases for V and 4 bases for J; bases not matched to a gene: 4. Germline CDR1 SGHRS, CDR2 YFSETQ. The CDR3 has 15 residues.

This rearrangement joins TRBV11-2 to TRBJ2-7; TRBD1 matches 9 bases. Germline loops: CDR1 SGHAT, CDR2 FQNNGV. This CDR3 is built from 14 residues. The J segment lost 4 bases and the V segment lost 3 bases, leaving 4 bases of the junction unmatched. The CDR3 spells CASSFGTGLYEQYV. In DNA form, the CDR3 reads TGTGCCAGCAGCTTCGGGACAGGGCTATACGAGCAGTACGTC.

This sequence joins TRBV7-9 and TRBJ1-1; D remains unclear. Trimming cost V 3 bases and J 7 bases, with 15 bases left between them. Germline values: CDR1 SEHNR, CDR2 FQNEAQ (reference sequence). This CDR3 region has 14 residues. The CDR3 nucleotides are TGTGCCAGCAGCTTGTCGATGGGGTTAGATGAAGCTTTCTTT. Protein: CASSLSMGLDEAFF.

CDR3 sequence: CASSQQGSGNTIYF. CDR3 in DNA: TGCGCCAGCAGCCAACAGGGCTCTGGAAACACCATATATTTT. The V and J genes are TRBV5-1 and TRBJ1-3; perhaps TRBD1 as D (6 bases). V was shortened by 4 bases and J by 0 bases, with 8 bases between the two germline ends. The V gene's germline CDR1 is SGHRS and CDR2 YFSETQ. CDR3 length: 14 residues.

This clone occurred once. The chain joins TRBV6-6 to TRBJ2-1; D may be TRBD2 (7 bases). Trimming took 5 bases from V and 2 from J, leaving 10 bases between them. This CDR3 has 14 residues. CDR1 MNHNY and CDR2 SVGAGI come from the germline V gene (reference sequence). CDR3 loop: CASSPGGPYNEQFF. CDR3 DNA: TGTGCCAGCAGTCCGGGGGGCCCCTACAATGAGCAGTTCTTC.

V gene TRBV9 combines with J gene TRBJ2-2, with 11 bases that match TRBD1. CDR3 size: 15 residues. Per the germline V gene, CDR1 is SGDLS and CDR2 is YYNGEE. V gave up 2 bases and J gave up 4 bases; unmatched junction bases: 1. CDR3 amino acids: CASSVGTGGTGELFF. The CDR3 DNA reads as TGTGCCAGCAGCGTTGGGACAGGGGGCACCGGGGAGCTGTTTTTT.

V usage is TRBV30 and J usage is TRBJ2-1; 10 bases match TRBD2. V shed 3 bases and J 9 bases; nucleotides not matched to a gene: 8. This CDR3 has 14 residues. Germline assignment: CDR1 GTSNPN and CDR2 SVGIG (reference sequence). CDR3 DNA sequence: TGTGCCTGGAGCGAGCGGGGGGGCCTGGGTGAGCAGTTCTTC. Its protein product is CAWSERGGLGEQFF.

This rearrangement joins TRBV5-4 to TRBJ1-5, with no clear D. Germline V lookup: CDR1 SGHNT, CDR2 YYREEE (reference sequence). The CDR3 runs 13 residues. Deletions cut 0 bases from V and 6 bases from J, with 7 bases between. CDR3 bases: TGTGCCAGCAGCTTGGATGTAGGTCAGCCCCAGCATTTT. Residues: CASSLDVGQPQHF. The full variable domain, completed using reference TRBV5-4 and TRBJ1-5, is ETGVTQSPTHLIKTRGQQVTLRCSSQSGHNTVSWYQQALGQGPQFIFQYYREEENGRGNFPPRFSGLQFPNYSSELNVNALELDDSALYLCASSLDVGQPQHFGDGTRLSIL.